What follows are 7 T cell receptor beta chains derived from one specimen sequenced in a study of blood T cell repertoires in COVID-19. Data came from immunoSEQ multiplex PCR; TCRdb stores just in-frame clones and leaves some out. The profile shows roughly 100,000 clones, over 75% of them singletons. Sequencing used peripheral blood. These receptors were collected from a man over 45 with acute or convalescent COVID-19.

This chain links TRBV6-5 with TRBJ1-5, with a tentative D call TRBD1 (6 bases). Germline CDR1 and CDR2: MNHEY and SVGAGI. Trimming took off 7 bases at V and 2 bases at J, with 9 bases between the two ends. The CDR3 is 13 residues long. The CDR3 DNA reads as TGTGCCAGCAACAGGGATGGCAATCAGCCCCAGCATTTT. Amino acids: CASNRDGNQPQHF.

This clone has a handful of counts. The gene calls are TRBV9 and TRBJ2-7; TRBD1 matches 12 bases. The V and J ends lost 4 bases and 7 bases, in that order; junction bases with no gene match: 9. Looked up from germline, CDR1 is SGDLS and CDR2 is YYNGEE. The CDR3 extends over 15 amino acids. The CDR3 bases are TGTGCCAGCAGCTCCACCGGGACAGGGGGCGGTGAGCAGTACTTC. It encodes CASSSTGTGGGEQYF.

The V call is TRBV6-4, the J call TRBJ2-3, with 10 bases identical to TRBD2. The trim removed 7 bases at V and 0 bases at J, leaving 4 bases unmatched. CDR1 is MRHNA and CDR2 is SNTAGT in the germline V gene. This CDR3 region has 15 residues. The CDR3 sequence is CASTETSGSTDTQYF. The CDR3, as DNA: TGTGCCAGCACTGAGACTAGCGGGAGCACAGATACGCAGTATTTT.

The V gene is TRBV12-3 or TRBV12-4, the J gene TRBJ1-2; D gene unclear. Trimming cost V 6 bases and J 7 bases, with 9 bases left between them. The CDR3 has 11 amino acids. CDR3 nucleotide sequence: TGTGCCAGCAGCGCGGGAGGTGGCTACACCTTC. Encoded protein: CASSAGGGYTF.

Here the CDR3 DNA reads TGTGCCAGCACCAGACAGTATGCTAATGAAAAACTGTTTTTT. This codes for CASTRQYANEKLFF. The chain combines TRBV11-3 with TRBJ1-4, with D tentatively TRBD1 (5 bases). Per the germline V gene, CDR1 is SGHNT and CDR2 is YENEEA. The CDR3 runs 14 residues. The V and J ends lost 7 bases and 3 bases respectively, with 12 bases between them.

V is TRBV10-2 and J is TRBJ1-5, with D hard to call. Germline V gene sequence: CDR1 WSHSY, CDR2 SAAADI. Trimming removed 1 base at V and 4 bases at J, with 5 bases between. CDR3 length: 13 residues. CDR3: CASSELRNQPQHF. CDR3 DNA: TGCGCCAGCAGTGAGTTGCGTAATCAGCCCCAGCATTTT.

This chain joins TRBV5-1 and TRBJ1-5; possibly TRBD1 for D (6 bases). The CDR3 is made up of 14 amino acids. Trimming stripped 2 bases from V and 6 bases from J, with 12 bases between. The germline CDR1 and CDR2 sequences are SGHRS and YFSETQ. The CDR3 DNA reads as TGCGCCAGCAGCTTACAGGGAATGGGTCAGCCCCAGCATTTT. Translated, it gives CASSLQGMGQPQHF.